This is a list of T cell receptor beta chains from one sample in a study of metastatic and nonmetastatic thyroid tumors. Through MiXCR, TCRdb re-clonotyped the PCR reads. Of 20,000 to 25,000 clones listed, about 14% are singletons. Sample: tumor tissue. The receptors come from a female donor with papillary thyroid cancer or a benign thyroid nodule (not recorded which). Some clones in this sample may be carry-over from other donors' samples. Each CDR3 is given with its conserved first and last residue. Each record gives: CDR3 protein, CDR3 DNA, clone size, D gene, J gene, CDR3 length, V gene. D genes are given only for firm matches. Only part of the rows carry a size: once, few, many, or a class if the clone is expanded.

CASSSEYQPQHF	TGTGCCAGCAGCTCGGAATATCAGCCCCAGCATTTT	many	-	TRBJ1-5	12	TRBV7-9
CATSSGTGSDTQYF	TGTGCCACCAGCAGTGGGACAGGGTCGGATACGCAGTATTTT	many	TRBD1	TRBJ2-3	14	TRBV15
CASSQAGRDTQYF	TGTGCCAGCAGCCAAGCGGGCCGAGATACGCAGTATTTT	-	-	TRBJ2-3	13	TRBV3-1
CASSLGASYNEQFF	TGTGCTAGCAGCTTAGGGGCCTCTTACAATGAGCAGTTCTTC	many	-	TRBJ2-1	14	TRBV7-7
CASSQPGAYGYTF	TGTGCCAGCAGCCAACCCGGGGCCTATGGCTACACCTTC	-	-	TRBJ1-2	13	TRBV3-1
CASMLKKHKAF	TGTGCCAGCATGTTAAAGAAGCATAAGGCCTTT	-	-	TRBJ1-1	11	TRBV6-9
CSAPRASGCTDTQYF	TGCAGTGCTCCGAGGGCTAGCGGTTGCACAGATACGCAGTATTTT	-	TRBD2	TRBJ2-3	15	TRBV20-1
CASSPLTPGRNTEAFF	TGTGCCAGCAGCCCTTTGACTCCCGGAAGAAACACTGAAGCTTTCTTT	many	-	TRBJ1-1	16	TRBV11-2
CASSQARTGYEQYF	TGTGCCAGCAGCCAAGCTAGGACAGGCTACGAGCAGTACTTC	once	TRBD1	TRBJ2-7	14	TRBV14
CSARDYRGNTEAFF	TGCAGTGCTAGGGATTACAGGGGGAACACTGAAGCTTTCTTT	many	TRBD1	TRBJ1-1	14	TRBV20-1
CSADRDGYTF	TGCAGTGCAGACAGGGATGGCTACACCTTC	many	TRBD1	TRBJ1-2	10	TRBV20-1
CSARRGWDEQYF	TGCAGTGCTAGAAGGGGATGGGACGAGCAGTACTTC	many	-	TRBJ2-7	12	TRBV20-1
CASSIGIQPDQPQHF	TGTGCCAGTAGTATCGGGATCCAGCCAGATCAGCCCCAGCATTTT	medium-sized	-	TRBJ1-5	15	TRBV19
CASSKEGTRRGEQYF	TGTGCCAGCAGTAAGGAGGGGACTAGACGGGGCGAGCAGTACTTC	many	TRBD2	TRBJ2-7	15	TRBV2
CASTRGAGIVTEAFF	TGTGCCAGTACTAGGGGGGCAGGGATTGTCACTGAAGCTTTCTTT	many	-	TRBJ1-1	15	TRBV19
CASSPGTSSYEQYF	TGTGCCAGCTCTCCCGGGACTAGCTCCTACGAGCAGTACTTC	many	TRBD2	TRBJ2-7	14	TRBV18
CATGGGGSYNSPLHF	TGTGCCACCGGCGGGGGGGGGTCCTATAATTCACCCCTCCACTTT	many	-	TRBJ1-6	15	TRBV15
CSAREPQGKQYF	TGCAGTGCTAGAGAGCCCCAGGGGAAGCAGTACTTC	-	-	TRBJ2-7	12	TRBV20-1
CASSQSGTSYEQYF	TGTGCCAGCAGCCAGTCCGGGACTAGCTACGAGCAGTACTTC	-	TRBD2	TRBJ2-7	14	TRBV4-2
CASSEGWNQPQHF	TGCGCCAGCAGTGAGGGGTGGAATCAGCCCCAGCATTTT	many	-	TRBJ1-5	13	TRBV10-1
CSVVWGQDTEAFF	TGCAGCGTTGTATGGGGGCAGGACACTGAAGCTTTCTTT	many	-	TRBJ1-1	13	TRBV29-1
CASSLNRGNQPQHF	TGTGCCAGCTCACTTAACAGGGGGAATCAGCCCCAGCATTTT	many	TRBD1	TRBJ1-5	14	TRBV18
CATSRGRSGNTIYF	TGTGCCACCTCCCGGGGCCGCTCTGGAAACACCATATATTTT	many	-	TRBJ1-3	14	TRBV6-1
CASSEYGDTQYF	TGTGCCAGCAGTGAATACGGAGATACGCAGTATTTT	many	-	TRBJ2-3	12	TRBV2
CASRPRGDEQFF	TGTGCCAGCAGACCTAGGGGGGATGAGCAGTTCTTC	many	-	TRBJ2-1	12	TRBV2
CASTPGQNNEKMFF	TGTGCCAGTACTCCAGGACAGAATAATGAAAAAATGTTTTTT	few	-	TRBJ1-4	14	TRBV19
CASSLGRGGLGYTF	TGTGCCAGCAGCTTAGGCAGGGGTGGGCTCGGCTACACCTTC	medium-sized	-	TRBJ1-2	14	TRBV13
CSVKLGRTNTEAFF	TGCAGTGTCAAACTAGGACGGACGAACACTGAAGCTTTCTTT	many	-	TRBJ1-1	14	TRBV20-1
CASSELATDTQYF	TGTGCCAGCAGTGAACTGGCCACAGATACGCAGTATTTT	many	-	TRBJ2-3	13	TRBV6-4
CASSSNRGNEQFF	TGTGCCAGCAGCTCGAACCGGGGAAATGAGCAGTTCTTC	many	-	TRBJ2-1	13	TRBV7-8
CASSSRNSNTGELFF	TGTGCCAGCAGCTCGAGGAACTCGAACACCGGGGAGCTGTTTTTT	medium-sized	-	TRBJ2-2	15	TRBV11-2